The 29 T cell receptor beta chains presented below share a single source sample, sequenced in a study of blood T cells in healthy people across ages. Primed by a sample-barcoded 5' primer and a J-beta primer mix, a second PCR proceeded for roughly 7 to 12 cycles. TCRdb analysed the 5' RACE reads with MiXCR anew, one entry per CDR3 protein. The top ten hold around 0.75% of the sample, which has roughly 1 million distinct CDR3 sequences, approximately 25% seen once. This same sample was also taken into another study, of T cells of mothers and their children.

The specimen was blood. These receptors came from a girl aged 2 to 9 in good health.

The chain carries TRBV20-1 and TRBJ2-7; a weak D match, TRBD2 (5 bases). V lost 3 bases and J 0 bases, leaving 15 bases between the germline ends. Germline CDR1 reads DFQATT; CDR2 reads SNEGSKA (reference sequence). The CDR3 is made up of 15 amino acids. CDR3 coding DNA: TGCAGTGCTAGGGAAAATCGGGGTCTCTCCTACGAGCAGTACTTC. Translating gives CSARENRGLSYEQYF.

The genes are TRBV29-1 and TRBJ2-5; D is tentatively TRBD1 or TRBD2 (5 bases each). The J call may not be correct, given that the DNA end is closer to TRBJ2-7. Germline-derived CDR1 and CDR2 are SQVTM and ANQGSEA. The CDR3 is 14 amino acids. This chain's CDR3 is CSGGSRDCWYEQYF. The CDR3 bases are TGCAGCGGTGGGAGCAGGGATTGTTGGTACGAGCAGTACTTC.

The chain links TRBV4-3 to TRBJ2-5, with 10 nucleotides matching TRBD2. The germline CDR1 and CDR2 sequences are LGHNA and YSLEER. The CDR3 runs 18 residues. With 1 base clipped from V and 5 bases from J, the junction kept 13 bases outside the gene matches. The CDR3 protein is CASSQGTRSGGALETQYF. The CDR3 DNA follows: TGCGCCAGCAGCCAAGGTACAAGGAGCGGGGGGGCCCTCGAGACCCAGTACTTC.

This rearrangement joins TRBV6-5 to TRBJ1-2; D might be TRBD1 (6 bases). Trimming took 4 bases from V and 10 from J, leaving 19 bases between them. This CDR3 has 14 residues. The germline CDR1 and CDR2 sequences are MNHEY and SVGAGI. CDR3 sequence: CASSFGQKIKHYTF. The CDR3 DNA reads TGTGCCAGCAGTTTTGGACAGAAAATTAAACACTACACCTTC.

The V gene is TRBV20-1, the J gene TRBJ2-7; 7 nucleotides line up with TRBD1. This CDR3 is built from 16 residues. The V segment lost 5 bases and the J segment 0 bases; nucleotides outside the gene matches: 13. Germline V gene sequence: CDR1 DFQATT, CDR2 SNEGSKA (reference sequence). CDR3 nucleotide sequence: TGCAGTGCTCTACCGATCCGGGACAGCTACTCCTACGAGCAGTACTTC. It specifies CSALPIRDSYSYEQYF.

This clonotype has ten or more counts. V is TRBV20-1 and J is TRBJ2-5; D not certain. Trimming took 6 bases from V and 4 from J, leaving 6 bases between them. Looked up from germline, CDR1 is DFQATT and CDR2 is SNEGSKA (reference sequence). The CDR3 length is 10 residues. The CDR3 region has the DNA TGCAGTGCATGGGGAGAGACCCAGTACTTC. This gives the protein CSAWGETQYF.

The chain employs TRBV20-1 and TRBJ2-2; 9 nucleotides agree with TRBD1. V shed 4 bases, J shed 5 bases, and the junction held 5 bases outside the gene matches. The CDR3 has 14 amino acids. Germline CDR1 reads DFQATT; CDR2 reads SNEGSKA (reference sequence). CDR3 region: CSAIYGTGTGELFF. The CDR3 nucleotides read TGCAGTGCTATTTACGGGACAGGGACCGGGGAGCTGTTTTTT.

The genes are TRBV28 and TRBJ2-6, with D possibly TRBD1 on 6 matching bases. From germline, CDR1 is MDHEN and CDR2 SYDVKM. The CDR3 length is 16 residues. Trimming left V 7 bases short and J 2 bases short, with 15 bases between. CDR3 DNA: TGTGCCAGCAAAGATGTGGGGGCAGCTGGGGCCAACGTCCTGACTTTC. Residues: CASKDVGAAGANVLTF.

Only a few counts were recorded for this clonotype. V usage is TRBV28 and J usage is TRBJ2-4; tentatively, D is TRBD1 or TRBD2 (5 bases each). V lost 5 bases, J lost 2 bases, and 16 bases lay in between. This CDR3 has 16 residues. Germline values: CDR1 MDHEN, CDR2 SYDVKM. In DNA form, the CDR3 reads TGTGCCAGCAGTCCCCGAGGGCAGGGTACCAAAAACATTCAGTACTTC. It is translated as CASSPRGQGTKNIQYF.

This CDR3 is CSVRNRLAGDHEQFF. The CDR3, as DNA: TGCAGCGTGAGAAATAGACTAGCGGGAGATCATGAGCAGTTCTTC. This sequence joins TRBV29-1 and TRBJ2-1; TRBD2 matches 12 bases. CDR1 is SQVTM, CDR2 ANQGSEA, per germline. This CDR3 spans 15 amino acids. J lost 8 bases, V lost 6 bases, and 11 bases had no gene match.

V gene TRBV21-1 combines with J gene TRBJ2-7; TRBD1, the table's D call, lacks a check against the DNA. TRBV21-1 is termed a pseudogene. This CDR3 region has 16 residues. Here the CDR3 reads CASRSGPPKLSYEQYF. The CDR3 DNA is TGTGCCAGTCGATCGGGACCGCCAAAGCTCTCCTACGAGCAGTACTTC.

This clonotype was observed a few times. The rearrangement links TRBV11-3 to TRBJ2-4; D is perhaps TRBD1 (5 bases). V gave up 5 bases and J gave up 7 bases, with 12 bases separating them. CDR3 size: 13 residues. CDR1 SGHNT and CDR2 YENEEA come from the germline V gene. In DNA, the CDR3 is TGTGCCAGCAGCCCGTTGACAGAGAACATTCAGTACTTC. It is translated as CASSPLTENIQYF.

The chain recombines TRBV7-3 with TRBJ2-6, with 7 nucleotides matching TRBD1. From germline, CDR1 is SGHTA and CDR2 FQGTGA. The trim removed 3 bases at V and 4 bases at J, leaving 9 bases unmatched. The CDR3 totals 17 residues. The CDR3 here is CASSFPYRGSGANVLTF. In DNA form, the CDR3 reads TGTGCCAGCAGCTTTCCCTACAGGGGTTCAGGGGCCAACGTCCTGACTTTC. The full variable domain, its missing parts supplied by reference TRBV7-3 and TRBJ2-6, is GAGVSQTPSNKVTEKGKYVELRCDPISGHTALYWYRQSLGQGPEFLIYFQGTGAADDSGLPNDRFFAVRPEGSVSTLKIQRTERGDSAVYLCASSFPYRGSGANVLTFGAGSRLTVL.

The chain is built from TRBV5-1 and TRBJ2-1; TRBD2 is a possible D gene (5 bases). The assigned J gene may be wrong: the sequence end matches TRBJ2-5 better. CDR1 SGHRS and CDR2 YFSETQ come from the germline V gene. The CDR3 covers 14 residues. The CDR3 nucleotides are TGCGCCAGCAGCTTGGCGTACGGGAAAGAGACCCAGTACTTC. Amino acids: CASSLAYGKETQYF.

This chain uses TRBV20-1 with TRBJ2-5; the D gene is possibly TRBD1 (6 bases). Matching the DNA end better, TRBJ2-7 makes the J call doubtful. The CDR3 is made up of 15 amino acids. From germline, CDR1 is DFQATT and CDR2 SNEGSKA (reference sequence). Here the CDR3 DNA reads TGCAGTGCTAGACTACAGGGTAACCCCTCCTACGAGCAGTACTTC. Translated, it gives CSARLQGNPSYEQYF.

The sample holds one count of this clonotype. V gene TRBV11-2 combines with J gene TRBJ2-1; perhaps TRBD1 as D (6 bases). V shed 0 bases and J shed 0 bases, with 9 bases lying between them. CDR1 SGHAT and CDR2 FQNNGV come from the germline V gene. The CDR3 is made up of 16 amino acids. The CDR3 loop is CASSLDKGVSYNEQFF. CDR3 DNA: TGTGCCAGCAGCTTAGATAAGGGGGTCTCCTACAATGAGCAGTTCTTC.

Ten or more counts support this clonotype. The chain uses TRBV12-3 or TRBV12-4 and TRBJ2-7; TRBD2 aligns across 8 bases. The DNA end is more similar to TRBJ2-1, so the J call may be wrong. The CDR3 loop spans 16 amino acids. Written as DNA, the CDR3 is TGTGCCAGCAGTTTATATTCCGGGAGGGCCTTCGATGAGCAGTTCTTC. This sequence encodes CASSLYSGRAFDEQFF.

This clonotype was observed a handful of times. The chain links TRBV20-1 to TRBJ2-4; no clear D. CDR3 size: 13 residues. Per the germline V gene, CDR1 is DFQATT and CDR2 is SNEGSKA (reference sequence). Trimming shortened V by 4 bases and J by 8 bases, and 15 bases separated the two germline ends. The CDR3 region has the DNA TGCAGTGCTAAGCAAGCTGGTTTTGACATTCAGTACTTC. Amino acid sequence: CSAKQAGFDIQYF.

This chain links TRBV14 with TRBJ1-4; D perhaps matches TRBD1 (5 bases). This CDR3 is 15 amino acids long. CDR1 SGHDN and CDR2 FVKESK come from the germline V gene. V lost 5 bases and J lost 6, with 16 bases in between. The DNA of the CDR3 is TGTGCCAGCAGCTCAGTCGGGACGGCTTATGAAAAACTGTTTTTT. It encodes CASSSVGTAYEKLFF. Together with reference TRBV14 and TRBJ1-4, the CDR3 gives the full variable domain: EAGVTQFPSHSVIEKGQTVTLRCDPISGHDNLYWYRRVMGKEIKFLLHFVKESKQDESGMPNNRFLAERTGGTYSTLKVQPAELEDSGVYFCASSSVGTAYEKLFFGSGTQLSVL.

This clonotype was detected a few times. The chain joins TRBV4-3 to TRBJ1-4; 8 positions agree with TRBD1. The CDR3 loop spans 15 amino acids. J gave up 6 bases and V 5 bases, and 8 bases lay outside the gene matches. Germline V CDR1 and CDR2: LGHNA, YSLEER. CDR3 protein: CASSSDGTGYEKLFF. CDR3 nucleotide sequence: TGCGCCAGCAGCTCAGACGGGACAGGATATGAAAAACTGTTTTTT.

The CDR3 DNA reads as TGCGCCAGCAGCCAAGAACGAACTGGAGGAAACACCATATATTTT. The encoded protein is CASSQERTGGNTIYF. This rearrangement joins TRBV4-1 to TRBJ1-3; D is undetermined. The V end lost 0 bases, the J end lost 4 bases, and 10 bases lay between the germline ends. The CDR3 has 15 amino acids. Germline V CDR1 and CDR2: MGHRA, YSYEKL.

The rearrangement links TRBV28 to TRBJ2-1, with 12 positions matching TRBD2. From germline, CDR1 is MDHEN and CDR2 SYDVKM. The CDR3 is 14 residues long. J lost 6 bases, V lost 8 bases, and 5 bases had no gene match. The CDR3 DNA reads as TGTGCCAGCGACAGGACTAGCGGGATCAATGAGCAGTTCTTC. It yields the protein CASDRTSGINEQFF.

V gene TRBV7-6 combines with J gene TRBJ1-6, with D perhaps matching TRBD1 (5 bases). The germline CDR1 and CDR2 sequences are SGHVS and FNYEAQ. Trimming removed 2 bases from V and 7 bases from J, with 12 bases in between. The CDR3 totals 15 residues. The CDR3 bases are TGTGCCAGCAGCTTACAGGGAGGAACGAATTCACCCCTCCACTTT. Protein: CASSLQGGTNSPLHF.

CDR3 nucleotide sequence: TGCGCCAGCAGCCAAGATAAGGGATCGGGATATGGCTACACCTTC. Amino acids: CASSQDKGSGYGYTF. J is TRBJ1-2 and V is TRBV4-3; no reliable D call. The germline CDR1 and CDR2 sequences are LGHNA and YSLEER. This CDR3 region has 15 residues. The germline V and J ends were trimmed by 0 bases and 5 bases, with 13 bases remaining between them.

This clonotype was picked up a small number of times. V is TRBV20-1 and J is TRBJ2-3, with 9 bases matching TRBD2. CDR3 size: 16 residues. The J segment lost 6 bases and the V segment lost 6 bases, leaving 16 bases of the junction unmatched. The germline V gene encodes CDR1 DFQATT and CDR2 SNEGSKA (reference sequence). The CDR3: CSAPGASGVVIDTQYF. The CDR3 DNA is TGCAGTGCCCCCGGGGCTAGCGGGGTTGTAATTGATACGCAGTATTTT.

In its sample, this clonotype was seen many times. The V gene is TRBV7-9, the J gene TRBJ1-1; D is unclear. Germline-derived CDR1 and CDR2 are SEHNR and FQNEAQ (reference sequence). V lost 6 bases and J 7 bases, leaving 6 bases between the germline ends. The length of the CDR3 is 10 residues. The CDR3 reads CASSDVEAFF. The CDR3 DNA reads as TGTGCCAGCAGTGATGTTGAAGCTTTCTTT.

This clonotype appeared a few times. The chain links TRBV29-1 to TRBJ1-2; perhaps TRBD1 as D (5 bases). The CDR3 has 12 residues. The V and J ends lost 5 bases and 3 bases respectively, with 10 bases between them. Germline V gives CDR1 SQVTM, CDR2 ANQGSEA. For the CDR3, the DNA is TGCAGCGTTTTAGGGGAGGACTATGGCTACACCTTC. Translated: CSVLGEDYGYTF. Full variable domain (outside the CDR3, taken from reference TRBV29-1 and TRBJ1-2): SAVISQKPSRDICQRGTSLTIQCQVDSQVTMMFWYRQQPGQSLTLIATANQGSEATYESGFVIDKFPISRPNLTFSTLTVSNMSPEDSSIYLCSVLGEDYGYTFGSGTRLTVV.

This clonotype was seen at least ten times. This chain connects TRBV12-3 or TRBV12-4 to TRBJ2-6; D not resolved. CDR3 length: 15 residues. Trimming stripped 6 bases from V and 0 bases from J, with 9 bases between. CDR3 in DNA: TGTGCCAGCAGCCTACACGCCTCTGGGGCCAACGTCCTGACTTTC. This gives the protein CASSLHASGANVLTF.

The chain links TRBV29-1 to TRBJ2-7, with TRBD1 matching over 12 bases. The CDR3 runs to 13 residues. V gave up 5 bases and J gave up 6 bases; unmatched junction bases: 5. The germline V gene has CDR1 SQVTM and CDR2 ANQGSEA. CDR3 in amino acids: CSVWKGQGAEQYF. The DNA of the CDR3 is TGCAGCGTTTGGAAGGGACAGGGGGCCGAGCAGTACTTC.